This TCR beta chain is drawn from a study of blood T cell repertoires in COVID-19. Study at large: Acute-phase and convalescent COVID-19 samples originated in the United States, Italy and Spain. Sources were T cells, B-cell-depleted T cells, or PBMCs; the material itself was cDNA or gDNA.

Method: immunoSEQ multiplex PCR; TCRdb's copy keeps in-frame clones and lacks some. The sample lists about 50,000 clones, roughly 80% seen once, with approximately 5% in the top ten. Those enrolled, adults aged about 18 to 89 years, came from some 23 US areas. Per germline, CDR1 SGHRS and CDR2 YFSETQ. CDR3 length: 13 residues. J lost 8 bases, V lost 4 bases, and 4 bases had no gene match. The sequencing sample was made of PBMCs or T cells enriched from blood (not recorded which). The J gene is TRBJ1-2, the V gene TRBV5-1; 11 nucleotides line up with TRBD1. The sequence derives from a woman between 50 and 59 years old with acute COVID-19. As DNA, the CDR3 is TGCGCCAGCAGCCAGGGACAGGGGGACGGCTACACCTTC. Residues: CASSQGQGDGYTF.